A single T cell receptor beta chain is shown here with its context. The sample is drawn from a study of shared clonotypes between healthy human individuals. Here immunoSEQ multiplex PCR was the method, and the copy in TCRdb shows in-frame clones only, minus some. The table shows fewer than 1.6 million clones, with 98% occurring only once. The CDR3 covers 13 residues. Germline V gene data show CDR1 as MDHEN and CDR2 as SYDVKM. Trimming took 5 bases from V and 2 from J, leaving 10 bases between them. V gene TRBV28 combines with J gene TRBJ2-7, with a possible D match to TRBD1 (5 bases). The sequence was collected from a man aged 30 to 45 in good health. Specimen: naive CD4+ T cells sorted from blood. Subset given: CD45RA+ positively selected. The CDR3 is CASSPGNPYEQYF. CDR3 nucleotide sequence: TGTGCCAGCAGTCCAGGGAATCCCTACGAGCAGTACTTC.